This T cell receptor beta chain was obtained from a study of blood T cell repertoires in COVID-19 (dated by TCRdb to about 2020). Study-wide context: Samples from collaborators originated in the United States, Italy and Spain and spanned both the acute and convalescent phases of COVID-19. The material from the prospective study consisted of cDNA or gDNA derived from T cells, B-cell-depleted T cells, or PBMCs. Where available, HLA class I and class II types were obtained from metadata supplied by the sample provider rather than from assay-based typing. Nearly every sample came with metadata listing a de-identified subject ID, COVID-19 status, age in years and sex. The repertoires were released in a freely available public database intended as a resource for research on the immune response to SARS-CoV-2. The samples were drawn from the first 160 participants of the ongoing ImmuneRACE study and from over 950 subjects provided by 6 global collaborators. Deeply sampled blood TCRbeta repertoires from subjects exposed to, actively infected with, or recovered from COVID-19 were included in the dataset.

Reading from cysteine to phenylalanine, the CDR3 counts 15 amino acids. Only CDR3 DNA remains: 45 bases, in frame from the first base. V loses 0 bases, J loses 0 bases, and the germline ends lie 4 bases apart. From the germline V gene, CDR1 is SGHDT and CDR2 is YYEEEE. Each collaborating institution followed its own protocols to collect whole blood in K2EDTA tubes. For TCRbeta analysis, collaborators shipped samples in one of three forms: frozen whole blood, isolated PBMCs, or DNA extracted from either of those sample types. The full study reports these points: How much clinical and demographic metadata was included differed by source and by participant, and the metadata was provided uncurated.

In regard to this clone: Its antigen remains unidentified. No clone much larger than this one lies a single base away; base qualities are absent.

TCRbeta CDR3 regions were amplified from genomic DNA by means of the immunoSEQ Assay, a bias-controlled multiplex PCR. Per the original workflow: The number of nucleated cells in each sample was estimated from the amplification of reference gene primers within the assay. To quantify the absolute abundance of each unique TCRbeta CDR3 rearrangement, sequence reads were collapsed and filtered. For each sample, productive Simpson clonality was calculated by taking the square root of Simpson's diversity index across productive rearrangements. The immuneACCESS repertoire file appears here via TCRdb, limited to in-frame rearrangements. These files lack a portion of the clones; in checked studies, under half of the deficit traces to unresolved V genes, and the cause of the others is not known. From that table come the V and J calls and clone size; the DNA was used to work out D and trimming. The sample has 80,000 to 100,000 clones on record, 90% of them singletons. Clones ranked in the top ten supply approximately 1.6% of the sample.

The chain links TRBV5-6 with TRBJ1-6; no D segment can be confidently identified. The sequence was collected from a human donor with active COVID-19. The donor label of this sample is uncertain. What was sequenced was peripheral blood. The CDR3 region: CASSLAGSYNSPLHF. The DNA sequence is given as TGTGCCAGCAGCTTGGCCGGCTCCTATAATTCACCCCTCCACTTT. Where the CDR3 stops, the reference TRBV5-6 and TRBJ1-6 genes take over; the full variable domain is DAGVTQSPTHLIKTRGQQVTLRCSPKSGHDTVSWYQQALGQGPQFIFQYYEEEERQRGNFPDRFSGHQFPNYSSELNVNALLLGDSALYLCASSLAGSYNSPLHFGNGTRLTVT.